Shown below are 9 T cell receptor beta chains from a single sample sequenced in a study of control samples from healthy donors and cancer patients. Data came from immunoSEQ multiplex PCR; TCRdb stores just in-frame clones and leaves some out. The data contain roughly 94,000 clones, about 88% of them singletons. The specimen was PBMCs. The receptors here all came from a man between 65 and 79 years old with lung cancer.

This chain links TRBV19 with TRBJ1-4; a possible D gene is TRBD1 (5 bases). V shed 9 bases and J shed 11 bases, with 19 bases lying between them. The CDR3 is 13 amino acids. The V gene's germline CDR1 is LNHDA and CDR2 SQIVND (reference sequence). CDR3: CASTGQLFSKLFF. The CDR3 DNA is TGTGCCAGCACTGGACAACTCTTCTCTAAACTGTTTTTT.

The chain joins TRBV12-3 or TRBV12-4 to TRBJ1-1, with 8 bases fitting TRBD1. With 6 bases clipped from V and 6 bases from J, the junction kept 3 bases outside the gene matches. The CDR3 consists of 12 residues. This CDR3 is CASSRTGSEAFF. As DNA, the CDR3 is TGTGCCAGCAGCCGGACAGGGTCTGAAGCTTTCTTT.

V and J are TRBV7-3 and TRBJ2-5; D possibly corresponds to TRBD1 (5 bases). Germline V gene sequence: CDR1 SGHTA, CDR2 FQGTGA. The CDR3 loop spans 13 amino acids. Trimming pared 6 bases from V and 2 bases from J, leaving 10 bases between. The CDR3 DNA reads as TGTGCCAGCAGTAGAGGACATCAAGAGACCCAGTACTTC. Translation gives CASSRGHQETQYF.

The gene calls are TRBV19 and TRBJ1-1; 7 bases are shared with TRBD1. The CDR3 covers 14 residues. Germline V lookup: CDR1 LNHDA, CDR2 SQIVND (reference sequence). V lost 3 bases, J lost 4 bases, and 5 bases stayed unmatched. The CDR3, as DNA: TGTGCCAGTAGTATTACGGGGACAGTCACTGAAGCTTTCTTT. It yields the protein CASSITGTVTEAFF.

This clone was counted a few times. The V call is TRBV14, the J call TRBJ1-2; D remains unclear. V was shortened by 5 bases and J by 4 bases, with 8 bases between the two germline ends. The CDR3 loop spans 12 amino acids. Germline V gives CDR1 SGHDN, CDR2 FVKESK. CDR3: CASSSSGYGYTF. CDR3 in DNA: TGTGCCAGCAGCTCGTCAGGCTATGGCTACACCTTC.

With respect to this clone: One end of the junction fails to match germline, which may point to a read error. This rearrangement joins TRBV4-1 to TRBJ1-4; possibly TRBD1 for D (5 bases). The CDR3 sequence is 14 residues long. Germline V gene data show CDR1 as MGHRA and CDR2 as YSYEKL. For the CDR3, the DNA is TGCGTCAGCAGCCAAGCCCTGACAGTGGAAAAACTGTTTTTT. Translated: CVSSQALTVEKLFF.

The chain couples TRBV30 to TRBJ1-5, with D uncertain. The ends were cut back, 2 bases at V and 3 bases at J, with 14 bases in the middle. In germline, CDR1 is GTSNPN, CDR2 SVGIG (reference sequence). The CDR3 length is 15 residues. The CDR3 sequence: CAWSRSGVFNQPQHF. CDR3 nucleotide sequence: TGTGCCTGGAGTAGGTCAGGCGTTTTCAATCAGCCCCAGCATTTT.

V gene TRBV7-3 combines with J gene TRBJ2-3, with D unclear. The CDR3 length is 12 residues. Germline V gene lookup returns CDR1 SGHTA and CDR2 FQGTGA. V shed 6 bases and J shed 4 bases, with 8 bases lying between them. DNA for the CDR3: TGTGCCAGCAGTACCGGATCAGATACGCAGTATTTT. It is translated as CASSTGSDTQYF.

The chain has TRBV12-5 and TRBJ1-1; D call uncertain. The CDR3 consists of 13 residues. Germline lookup yields CDR1 LGHNT and CDR2 FRNRAP. V was cut by 0 bases and J by 7 bases, with 9 bases left in between. CDR3 in DNA: TGTGCTAGTGGTTTGGTAGACGGGATTGAAGCTTTCTTT. Translating gives CASGLVDGIEAFF.